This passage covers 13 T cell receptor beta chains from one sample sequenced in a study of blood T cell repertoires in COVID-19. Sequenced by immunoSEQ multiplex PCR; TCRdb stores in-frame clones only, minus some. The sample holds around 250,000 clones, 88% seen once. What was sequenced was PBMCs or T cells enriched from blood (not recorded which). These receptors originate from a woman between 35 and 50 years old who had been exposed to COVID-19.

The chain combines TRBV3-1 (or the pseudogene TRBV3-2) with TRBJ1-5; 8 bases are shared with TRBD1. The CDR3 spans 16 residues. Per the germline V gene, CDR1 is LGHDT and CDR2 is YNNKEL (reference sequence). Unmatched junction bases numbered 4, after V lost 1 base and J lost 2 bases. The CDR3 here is CASSQAGGKGNQPQHF. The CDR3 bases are TGTGCCAGCAGCCAAGCAGGGGGCAAAGGCAATCAGCCCCAGCATTTT.

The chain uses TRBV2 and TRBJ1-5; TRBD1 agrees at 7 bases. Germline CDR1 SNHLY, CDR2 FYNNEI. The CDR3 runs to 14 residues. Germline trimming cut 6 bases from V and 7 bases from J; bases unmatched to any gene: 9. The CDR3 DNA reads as TGTGCCAGCAGATCGACAGGGTTTGGACAGCCCCAGCATTTT. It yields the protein CASRSTGFGQPQHF.

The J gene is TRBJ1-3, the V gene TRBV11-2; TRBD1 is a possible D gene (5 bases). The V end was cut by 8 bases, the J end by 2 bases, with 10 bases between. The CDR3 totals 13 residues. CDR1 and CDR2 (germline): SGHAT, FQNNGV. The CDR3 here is CASGGVAGNTIYF. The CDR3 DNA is TGTGCCAGCGGGGGGGTCGCTGGAAACACCATATATTTT.

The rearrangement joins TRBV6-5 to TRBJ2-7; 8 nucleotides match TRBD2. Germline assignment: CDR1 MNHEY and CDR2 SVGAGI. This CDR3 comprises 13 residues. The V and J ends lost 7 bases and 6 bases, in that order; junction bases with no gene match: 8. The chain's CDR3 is CASKYGSGGEQYF. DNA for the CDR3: TGTGCCAGCAAATACGGAAGCGGGGGCGAGCAGTACTTC.

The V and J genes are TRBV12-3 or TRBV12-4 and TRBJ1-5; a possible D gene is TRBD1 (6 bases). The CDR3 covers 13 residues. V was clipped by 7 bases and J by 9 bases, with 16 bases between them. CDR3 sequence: CASNNRVGWPQHF. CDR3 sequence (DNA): TGTGCCAGCAATAACAGGGTAGGATGGCCCCAGCATTTT.

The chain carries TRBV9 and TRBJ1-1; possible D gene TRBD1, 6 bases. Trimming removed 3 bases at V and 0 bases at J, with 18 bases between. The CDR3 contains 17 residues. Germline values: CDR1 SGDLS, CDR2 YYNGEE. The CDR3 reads CASSAREGTRVNTEAFF. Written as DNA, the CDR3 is TGTGCCAGCAGCGCCCGGGAGGGGACAAGGGTGAACACTGAAGCTTTCTTT.

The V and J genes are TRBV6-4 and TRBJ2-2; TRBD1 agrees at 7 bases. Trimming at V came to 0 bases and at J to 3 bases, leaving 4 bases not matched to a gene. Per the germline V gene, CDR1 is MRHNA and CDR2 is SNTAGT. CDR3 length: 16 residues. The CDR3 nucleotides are TGTGCCAGCAGTGACTCAAAGACAGGGCACACCGGGGAGCTGTTTTTT. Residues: CASSDSKTGHTGELFF.

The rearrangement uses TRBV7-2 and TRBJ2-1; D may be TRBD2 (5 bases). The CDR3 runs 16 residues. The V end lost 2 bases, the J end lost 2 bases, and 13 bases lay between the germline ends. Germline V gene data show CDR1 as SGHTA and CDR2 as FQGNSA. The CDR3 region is CASSLRVLAAYNEQFF. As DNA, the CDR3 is TGTGCCAGCAGCTTAAGAGTCCTAGCAGCCTACAATGAGCAGTTCTTC.

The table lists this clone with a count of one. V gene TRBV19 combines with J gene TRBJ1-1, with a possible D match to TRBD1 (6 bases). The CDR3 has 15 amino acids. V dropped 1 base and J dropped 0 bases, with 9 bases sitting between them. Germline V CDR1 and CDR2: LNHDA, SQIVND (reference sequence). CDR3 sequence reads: CASSIAGVLNTEAFF. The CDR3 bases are TGTGCCAGTAGTATAGCAGGGGTCCTGAACACTGAAGCTTTCTTT.

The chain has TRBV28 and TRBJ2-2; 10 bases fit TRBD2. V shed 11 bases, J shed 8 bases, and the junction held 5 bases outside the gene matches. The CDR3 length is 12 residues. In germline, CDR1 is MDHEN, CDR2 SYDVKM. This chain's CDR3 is CAASGGAGELFF. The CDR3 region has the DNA TGTGCCGCTAGCGGGGGAGCGGGGGAGCTGTTTTTT.

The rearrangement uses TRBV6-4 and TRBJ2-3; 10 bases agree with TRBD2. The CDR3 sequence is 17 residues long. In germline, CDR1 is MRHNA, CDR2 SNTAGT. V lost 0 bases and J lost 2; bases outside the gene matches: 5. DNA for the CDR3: TGTGCCAGCAGTGACTCGATAGCGGGGGGTACCACAGATACGCAGTATTTT. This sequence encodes CASSDSIAGGTTDTQYF.

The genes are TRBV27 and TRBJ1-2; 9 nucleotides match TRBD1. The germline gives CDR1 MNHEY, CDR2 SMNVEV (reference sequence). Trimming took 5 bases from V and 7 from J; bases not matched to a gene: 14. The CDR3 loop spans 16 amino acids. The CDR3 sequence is CASSTNSGTGFIGYTF. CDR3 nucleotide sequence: TGTGCCAGCAGTACAAACTCCGGGACAGGGTTTATTGGCTACACCTTC.

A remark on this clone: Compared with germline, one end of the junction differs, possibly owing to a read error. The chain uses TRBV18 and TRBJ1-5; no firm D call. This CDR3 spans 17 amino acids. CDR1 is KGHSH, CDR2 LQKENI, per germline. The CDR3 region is CASTPRRGSPSNQPQHF. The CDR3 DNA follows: TGTGCCAGCACACCCCGAAGAGGCTCCCCTAGCAATCAGCCCCAGCATTTT.